The 21 T cell receptor beta chains listed next were all sequenced from one sample in a study of PD-1 blockade in mismatch repair-deficient tumors. This table comes from immunoSEQ multiplex PCR, and its TCRdb copy is limited to in-frame clones, with some not included. This repertoire shows about 17,000 clones, 75% to 90% found once; its top ten account for 1.6%. Specimen: PBMCs, collected about 22 weeks after starting pembrolizumab. These receptors came from an adult with mismatch repair-deficient cancer.

The chain has TRBV29-1 and TRBJ2-7, with a possible D match to TRBD1 (5 bases). V lost 7 bases, J lost 7 bases, and 11 bases lay in between. Per the germline V gene, CDR1 is SQVTM and CDR2 is ANQGSEA. The CDR3 length is 10 residues. CDR3 nucleotides: TGCAGCGGGGGCGATATTGAGCAGTACTTC. Residues: CSGGDIEQYF.

CDR3 in amino acids: CASSEALGGPYNSPLHF. Here the CDR3 DNA reads TGTGCCAGCAGTGAAGCGCTAGGAGGACCTTATAATTCACCCCTCCACTTT. The chain has TRBV6-1 and TRBJ1-6, with D unclear. Germline assignment: CDR1 MNHNS and CDR2 SASEGT. Trimming took 0 bases from V and 4 from J, leaving 13 bases between them. The CDR3 consists of 17 residues.

V usage is TRBV25-1 and J usage is TRBJ1-2; D ambiguous. This CDR3 contains 11 residues. V lost 8 bases and J lost 7, with 11 bases in between. From germline, CDR1 is MGHDK and CDR2 SYGVNS. The CDR3 region has the DNA TGTGCCAGCGGCACTATGGGTGGCTACACCTTC. Translation gives CASGTMGGYTF.

This clone came up once. V is TRBV2 and J is TRBJ2-5, with 14 bases aligning to TRBD2. Germline CDR1 SNHLY, CDR2 FYNNEI. The CDR3 has 15 amino acids. V lost 6 bases, J lost 4 bases, and 4 bases stayed unmatched. CDR3 region: CASRGTSGSGETQYF. The CDR3 nucleotides read TGTGCCAGCAGAGGGACTAGCGGGAGTGGAGAGACCCAGTACTTC.

This chain links TRBV28 with TRBJ2-7; a possible D gene is TRBD1 (5 bases). CDR3 length equals 15 residues. V was clipped by 2 bases and J by 4 bases, with 15 bases between them. The germline CDR1 and CDR2 sequences are MDHEN and SYDVKM. CDR3 sequence: CASSLISRAGYEQYF. The CDR3 DNA reads TGTGCCAGCAGTTTAATATCCAGGGCCGGTTACGAGCAGTACTTC.

The chain joins TRBV28 to TRBJ2-3, with TRBD1 matching 8 bases. The ends lost 11 bases at V and 5 bases at J; junction bases unmatched: 12. Germline CDR1 MDHEN, CDR2 SYDVKM. The CDR3 consists of 14 residues. The CDR3 sequence: CAALGQGRGDTQYF. CDR3 coding DNA: TGTGCCGCTCTCGGACAGGGAAGAGGAGATACGCAGTATTTT.

V and J are TRBV27 and TRBJ1-2; maybe TRBD1 (6 bases). Looked up from germline, CDR1 is MNHEY and CDR2 is SMNVEV (reference sequence). The CDR3 consists of 12 residues. V dropped 6 bases and J dropped 4 bases, with 9 bases sitting between them. The CDR3 nucleotides read TGTGCCAGCAGACCACAGGGCTATGGCTACACCTTC. This codes for CASRPQGYGYTF.

This chain connects TRBV28 to TRBJ1-4; TRBD1 is a possible D gene (6 bases). The V gene lost 8 bases and the J gene lost 3 bases, with 13 bases spanning the gap. Germline V gene sequence: CDR1 MDHEN, CDR2 SYDVKM. The CDR3 loop spans 14 amino acids. The DNA of the CDR3 is TGTGCCAGCTGCCCAGGGGCCGCTAATGAAAAACTGTTTTTT. This translates into CASCPGAANEKLFF.

This clone was picked up a small number of times. V is TRBV5-1 and J is TRBJ2-7; D is perhaps TRBD1 (5 bases). The V and J ends lost 0 bases and 1 base respectively, with 11 bases between them. The germline CDR1 and CDR2 sequences are SGHRS and YFSETQ. The CDR3 totals 15 residues. The CDR3 DNA follows: TGCGCCAGCAGCTTGGATGGGGCCCCATCCTACGAGCAGTACTTC. It encodes CASSLDGAPSYEQYF.

The rearrangement uses TRBV18 and TRBJ2-1, with 8 bases identical to TRBD2. Germline V lookup: CDR1 KGHSH, CDR2 LQKENI. This CDR3 region has 16 residues. V dropped 0 bases and J dropped 7; count of bases not matched to a gene: 8. The chain's CDR3 is CASSPPRLASKNEQFF. As DNA, the CDR3 is TGTGCCAGCTCACCACCCAGACTAGCGAGCAAGAATGAGCAGTTCTTC.

This clone was observed a few times. The chain carries TRBV30 and TRBJ2-7; 10 nucleotides match TRBD2. This CDR3 has 13 residues. J was trimmed by 6 bases and V by 2 bases; bases with no gene match: 4. Germline V lookup: CDR1 GTSNPN, CDR2 SVGIG (reference sequence). The CDR3 sequence: CAWSFLAGVEQYF. In DNA form, the CDR3 reads TGTGCCTGGAGTTTTCTAGCGGGAGTCGAGCAGTACTTC.

The chain uses TRBV19 and TRBJ2-3; 12 bases are shared with TRBD2. Trimming cost V 0 bases and J 14 bases; bases outside gene matches: 3. Germline V gene data show CDR1 as LNHDA and CDR2 as SQIVND (reference sequence). CDR3 length: 13 residues. CDR3 protein: CASSIEETSGRYF. The CDR3 region has the DNA TGTGCCAGTAGTATAGAGGAGACTAGCGGGAGGTATTTT.

The CDR3 spells CASSLRGTGAYEQYF. The CDR3 nucleotides read TGTGCCAGCAGCTTAAGGGGGACGGGCGCCTACGAGCAGTACTTC. The chain couples TRBV11-3 to TRBJ2-7; D is perhaps TRBD1 (6 bases). V lost 2 bases and J 2 bases, leaving 13 bases between the germline ends. Germline loops: CDR1 SGHNT, CDR2 YENEEA. This CDR3 region has 15 residues.

The gene calls are TRBV6-1 and TRBJ2-2; tentatively, D is TRBD2 (6 bases). Trimming removed 6 bases at V and 5 bases at J, with 10 bases between. CDR3 length: 13 residues. Germline CDR1 MNHNS, CDR2 SASEGT. The CDR3 spells CASSRETTGELFF. The CDR3 DNA sequence: TGTGCCAGCAGCCGGGAGACTACCGGGGAGCTGTTTTTT.

The genes are TRBV27 and TRBJ2-1; D is possibly TRBD2 (7 bases). Trimming shortened V by 5 bases and J by 9 bases, and 26 bases separated the two germline ends. Per germline, CDR1 MNHEY and CDR2 SMNVEV (reference sequence). This CDR3 has 17 residues. The CDR3: CASSTTLAAIKGGEQFF. CDR3 nucleotides: TGTGCCAGCAGTACCACGCTAGCGGCCATAAAGGGGGGTGAGCAGTTCTTC.

The chain employs TRBV19 and TRBJ2-7; D uncertain. The ends were cut back, 3 bases at V and 1 base at J, with 7 bases in the middle. CDR1 is LNHDA, CDR2 SQIVND, per germline (reference sequence). The CDR3 is 13 amino acids. CDR3 DNA: TGTGCCAGTAGTATGGGCCCATCCTACGAGCAGTACTTC. This codes for CASSMGPSYEQYF.

The chain combines TRBV10-2 with TRBJ2-2; 7 positions match TRBD2. The CDR3 is 16 amino acids. Germline V lookup: CDR1 WSHSY, CDR2 SAAADI. Trimming at V came to 6 bases and at J to 3 bases, leaving 10 bases not matched to a gene. The CDR3 coding sequence is TGCGCCAGCAGAGATCCGGGACTACCTGACACCGGGGAGCTGTTTTTT. It codes for CASRDPGLPDTGELFF.

The chain is built from TRBV6-6 and TRBJ1-2; 9 positions agree with TRBD1. J was trimmed by 5 bases and V by 6 bases; bases with no gene match: 7. This CDR3 comprises 14 residues. Germline values: CDR1 MNHNY, CDR2 SVGAGI (reference sequence). The CDR3 region has the DNA TGTGCCAGCAGCTGGGACAGGGATAAGTATGGCTACACCTTC. The encoded protein is CASSWDRDKYGYTF.

V usage is TRBV4-1 and J usage is TRBJ2-3; D is perhaps TRBD1 (6 bases). The CDR3 is 15 residues long. The germline V gene has CDR1 MGHRA and CDR2 YSYEKL. Between the trimmed V and J ends, which lost 3 bases and 5 bases, there was a span of 15 bases. The CDR3 spells CASSQQKGVGDTQYF. CDR3 bases: TGCGCCAGCAGCCAGCAAAAGGGGGTTGGAGATACGCAGTATTTT.

This clone was counted a few times. The rearrangement uses TRBV14 and TRBJ2-7; a weak D match, TRBD1 (6 bases). CDR1 is SGHDN, CDR2 FVKESK, per germline. This CDR3 contains 13 residues. V lost 4 bases to trimming and J lost 4 bases, with 11 bases between them. The CDR3 nucleotides are TGTGCCAGCAGCCCACTGGACAGTTACGAGCAGTACTTC. Its translation is CASSPLDSYEQYF.

The chain has TRBV6-6 and TRBJ1-5, with D unclear. V lost 0 bases to trimming and J lost 2 bases, with 11 bases between them. This CDR3 is built from 16 residues. Germline V CDR1 and CDR2: MNHNY, SVGAGI (reference sequence). CDR3 coding DNA: TGTGCCAGCAGTTACTCCGGCAGGTCCGGCAATCAGCCCCAGCATTTT. It encodes CASSYSGRSGNQPQHF.